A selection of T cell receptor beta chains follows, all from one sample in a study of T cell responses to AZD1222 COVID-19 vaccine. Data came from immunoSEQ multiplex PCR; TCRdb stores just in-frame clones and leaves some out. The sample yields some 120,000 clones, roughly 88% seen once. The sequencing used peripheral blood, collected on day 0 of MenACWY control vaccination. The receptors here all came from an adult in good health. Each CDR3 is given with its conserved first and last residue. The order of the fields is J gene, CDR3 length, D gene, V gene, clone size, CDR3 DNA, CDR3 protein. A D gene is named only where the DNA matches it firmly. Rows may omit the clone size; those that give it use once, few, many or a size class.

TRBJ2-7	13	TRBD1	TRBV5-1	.	TGCGCCAGCAGCTTCGACAGGGCCTACGAGCAGTACTTC	CASSFDRAYEQYF
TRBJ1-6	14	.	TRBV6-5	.	TGTGCCCTACGCCGGGGGCTGGGTGGTTCACCCCTCCACTTT	CALRRGLGGSPLHF
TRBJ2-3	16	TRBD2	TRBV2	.	TGTGCCAGCAGTGACCTAGCGGGCCGGGGGCCAGATACGCAGTATTTT	CASSDLAGRGPDTQYF
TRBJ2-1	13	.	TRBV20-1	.	TGCAGTGCTAGTCTTTCCAGTTACAATGAGCAGTTCTTC	CSASLSSYNEQFF
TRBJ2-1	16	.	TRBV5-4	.	TGTGCCAGCAGCTTGAATCTATTACTAGTAGACAATGAGCAGTTCTTC	CASSLNLLLVDNEQFF
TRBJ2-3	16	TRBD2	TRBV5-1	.	TGCGCCAGCCACATTCAGGGACTATCTAGCACAGATACGCAGTATTTT	CASHIQGLSSTDTQYF
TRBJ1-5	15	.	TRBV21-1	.	TGTGCCAGCAGCAATGGACAGGGAGGAAATCAGCCCCAGCATTTT	CASSNGQGGNQPQHF
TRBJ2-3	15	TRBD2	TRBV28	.	TGTGCCACCGACTATAGCGGGAGAGGGTCAGATACGCAGTATTTT	CATDYSGRGSDTQYF
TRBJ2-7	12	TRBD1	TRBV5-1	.	TGCGCCAGCAGCTGGACAGGGGACGAGCAGTACTTC	CASSWTGDEQYF
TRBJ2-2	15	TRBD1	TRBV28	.	TGTGCCAGCAGTTTATACGGACAGGGGTCCGGGGAGCTGTTTTTT	CASSLYGQGSGELFF
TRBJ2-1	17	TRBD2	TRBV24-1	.	TGTGCCACCAGTGAACCTTTGGCGGGAGGATCCTCGGGTGAGCAGTTCTTC	CATSEPLAGGSSGEQFF
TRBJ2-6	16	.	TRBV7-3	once	TGTGCCAGCAGCCTTGGCCCGAACTCTGGGGCCAACGTCCTGACTTTC	CASSLGPNSGANVLTF
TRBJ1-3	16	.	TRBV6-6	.	TGTGCCAGCAGTTACTCCGTCCCAGAAATTGGAAACACCATATATTTT	CASSYSVPEIGNTIYF
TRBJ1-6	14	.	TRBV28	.	TGTGCCAGCAGGGAGGACAGTTATAATTCACCCCTCCACTTT	CASREDSYNSPLHF
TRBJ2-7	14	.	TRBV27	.	TGTGCCAGCAGTTTAGTGGAGGGGTACTACGAGCAGTACTTC	CASSLVEGYYEQYF
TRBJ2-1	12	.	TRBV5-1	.	TGCGCCAGCAGCTCGGGACTCCGAGAGCAGTTCTTC	CASSSGLREQFF
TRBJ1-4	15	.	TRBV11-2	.	TGTGCCAGCAGCTTGAGGGGGAGTACTAATGAAAAACTGTTTTTT	CASSLRGSTNEKLFF
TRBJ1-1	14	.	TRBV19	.	TGTGCCAGTAGTATGTCAAGTAGGGCAACTCGGGCTTTCTTT	CASSMSSRATRAFF
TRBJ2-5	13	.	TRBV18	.	TGTGCCAGCTCACCACGGGGGGCGGAGACCCAGTACTTC	CASSPRGAETQYF
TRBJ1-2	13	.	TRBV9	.	TGTGCCAGCAGCGTATTAGCTAACTATGGCTACACCTTC	CASSVLANYGYTF
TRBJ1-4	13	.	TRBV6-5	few	TGTGCCAGCAGCCTCGTAGCTAATGAAAAACTGTTTTTT	CASSLVANEKLFF
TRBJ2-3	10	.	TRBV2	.	TGTGCCAGCAGGTCAGATACGCAGTATTTT	CASRSDTQYF
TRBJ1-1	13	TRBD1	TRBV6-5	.	TGTGCCAGCAGTCGACAGGGTGAGACTGAAGCTTTCTTT	CASSRQGETEAFF
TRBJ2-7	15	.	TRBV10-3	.	TGTGCCATCAGTCCAGGTCCCAGGGACTCCTACGAGCAGTACTTC	CAISPGPRDSYEQYF
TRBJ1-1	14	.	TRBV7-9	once	TGTGCCAGCAGCTTAGCGTTCGGGGACACTGAAGCTTTCTTT	CASSLAFGDTEAFF
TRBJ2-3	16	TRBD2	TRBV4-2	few	TGTGCCAGCAGCCGACTCGGACTAGATGGCACAGATACGCAGTATTTT	CASSRLGLDGTDTQYF
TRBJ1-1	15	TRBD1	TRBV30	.	TGTGCCTGGAGTGCGCCTGACAGGGGGCTCACTGAAGCTTTCTTT	CAWSAPDRGLTEAFF
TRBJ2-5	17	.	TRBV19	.	TGTGCCAGTAGTCCCCGCAGACAGCGGAGCCCCTCGGAGACCCAGTACTTC	CASSPRRQRSPSETQYF
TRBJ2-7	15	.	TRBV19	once	TGTGCCAGTAGTATCGGTGGGGCAAGCTCCTACGAGCAGTACTTC	CASSIGGASSYEQYF
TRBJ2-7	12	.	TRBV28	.	TGTGCCAGCCTTACCGCAGAGCGCGAGCAGTACTTC	CASLTAEREQYF
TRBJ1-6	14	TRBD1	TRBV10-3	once	TGTGCCATCTCCTCCGGACAGGGAGATTCACCCCTCCACTTT	CAISSGQGDSPLHF
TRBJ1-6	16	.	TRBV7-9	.	TGTGCCAGCAGCTTATCTATTTCAGGGACCGGTTCACCCCTCCACTTT	CASSLSISGTGSPLHF
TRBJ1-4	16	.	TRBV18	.	TGTGCCAGCTCAAAAGAGCCGGTTGCGGCTAATGAAAAACTGTTTTTT	CASSKEPVAANEKLFF
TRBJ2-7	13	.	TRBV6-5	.	TGTGCCAGCAGTTACTCGAGGAGCTACGAGCAGTACTTC	CASSYSRSYEQYF
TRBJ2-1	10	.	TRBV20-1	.	TGCAGTGCTTATAACAATGAGCAGTTCTTC	CSAYNNEQFF
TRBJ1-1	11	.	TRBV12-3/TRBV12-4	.	TGTGCCAGCAGTCGTAAGACTGAAGCTTTCTTT	CASSRKTEAFF
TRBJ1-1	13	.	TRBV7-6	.	TGTGCCAGCAGCGGTGGACTGAACACTGAAGCTTTCTTT	CASSGGLNTEAFF
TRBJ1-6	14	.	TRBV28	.	TGTGCCAGCCGACTGGGACCTTATAATTCACCCCTCCACTTT	CASRLGPYNSPLHF
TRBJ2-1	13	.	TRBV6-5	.	TGTGCCAGCGGGCGTGTGGGGAACAATGAGCAGTTCTTC	CASGRVGNNEQFF
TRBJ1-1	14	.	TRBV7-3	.	TGTGCCAGCAGCTTAGGAGGAGGGAACACTGAAGCTTTCTTT	CASSLGGGNTEAFF